One and the same sample provided the 17 T cell receptor beta chains below, sequenced in a study of T cell responses to AZD1222 COVID-19 vaccine. The table came from immunoSEQ multiplex PCR; TCRdb's copy has only in-frame clones and leaves some out. The sample holds some 96,000 clones, more than 75% seen once. Material: peripheral blood, obtained on day 0 of AZD1222 vaccination. Receptors originate from an adult in good health.

The V call is TRBV6-1, the J call TRBJ2-1; TRBD1 or TRBD2 may be the D gene (5 bases each). The ends were cut back, 1 base at V and 15 bases at J, with 19 bases in the middle. Germline V gene sequence: CDR1 MNHNS, CDR2 SASEGT. This CDR3 is 14 amino acids long. CDR3 nucleotides: TGTGCCAGCAGTGAAGTTATCTGGGGGTATTACCGGTTCTTC. Translated: CASSEVIWGYYRFF.

The chain joins TRBV5-6 to TRBJ2-5, with 10 bases fitting TRBD1. With V trimmed by 2 bases and J by 5 bases, 6 bases remained unmatched. CDR3 size: 15 residues. Germline assignment: CDR1 SGHDT and CDR2 YYEEEE. CDR3 loop: CASSFPRTGGETQYF. CDR3 DNA sequence: TGTGCCAGCAGCTTCCCCAGGACAGGGGGTGAGACCCAGTACTTC.

This clone was counted between two and nine times. This chain connects TRBV5-5 to TRBJ1-6; no reliable D call. Trimming shortened V by 0 bases and J by 4 bases, and 11 bases separated the two germline ends. This CDR3 region has 16 residues. Germline CDR1 and CDR2: SGHKS and YYEKEE (reference sequence). Here the CDR3 DNA reads TGTGCCAGCAGCTTGGATGGGGTCGAATATAATTCACCCCTCCACTTT. Amino acids: CASSLDGVEYNSPLHF.

V and J are TRBV24-1 and TRBJ1-2; 9 bases line up with TRBD1. With V trimmed by 4 bases and J by 8 bases, 4 bases remained unmatched. Germline lookup yields CDR1 KGHDR and CDR2 SFDVKD. This CDR3 contains 13 residues. CDR3 residues: CATSEQGANGYTF. The DNA of the CDR3 is TGTGCCACCAGTGAACAGGGGGCAAACGGCTACACCTTC.

In this sample, this clone turned up a few times. The chain employs TRBV6-6 and TRBJ1-3; D is unclear. The ends were cut back, 0 bases at V and 0 bases at J, with 9 bases in the middle. CDR3 length: 16 residues. The germline V gene has CDR1 MNHNY and CDR2 SVGAGI (reference sequence). CDR3 protein: CASSYSEVASGNTIYF. CDR3 DNA: TGTGCCAGCAGTTACTCCGAGGTTGCCTCTGGAAACACCATATATTTT.

The chain has TRBV3-1 (or the pseudogene TRBV3-2) and TRBJ1-2; a possible D gene is TRBD1 (5 bases). The CDR3 runs 13 residues. The V gene lost 0 bases and the J gene lost 6 bases, with 8 bases spanning the gap. Germline assignment: CDR1 LGHDT and CDR2 YNNKEL (reference sequence). The CDR3 loop is CASSQDTGDGYTF. CDR3 nucleotides: TGTGCCAGCAGCCAAGACACAGGCGATGGCTACACCTTC.

The genes are TRBV5-1 and TRBJ1-2; D is unclear. Deletions cut 4 bases from V and 4 bases from J, with 11 bases between. Germline-derived CDR1 and CDR2 are SGHRS and YFSETQ. The CDR3 runs to 13 residues. Here the CDR3 DNA reads TGCGCCAGCAGCCCTGTCATGGGCTATGGCTACACCTTC. Its translation is CASSPVMGYGYTF.

This chain uses TRBV4-1 with TRBJ2-7, with D perhaps TRBD1 (6 bases). Trimming stripped 0 bases from V and 1 base from J, with 13 bases between. CDR3 length equals 16 residues. Germline loops: CDR1 MGHRA, CDR2 YSYEKL. Here the CDR3 DNA reads TGCGCCAGCAGCCAAGAGGTGACAGGATTGTCCTACGAGCAGTACTTC. It translates to CASSQEVTGLSYEQYF.

The rearrangement links TRBV2 to TRBJ1-5, with D unclear. The length of the CDR3 is 14 residues. Germline-derived CDR1 and CDR2 are SNHLY and FYNNEI. The V end lost 5 bases, the J end lost 2 bases, and 10 bases lay between the germline ends. The CDR3 DNA follows: TGTGCCAGCAGTCGTGACTCTGGCAATCAGCCCCAGCATTTT. This codes for CASSRDSGNQPQHF. Complete variable domain (other parts from reference TRBV2 and TRBJ1-5): EPEVTQTPSHQVTQMGQEVILRCVPISNHLYFYWYRQILGQKVEFLVSFYNNEISEKSEIFDDQFSVERPDGSNFTLKIRSTKLEDSAMYFCASSRDSGNQPQHFGDGTRLSIL.

V and J are TRBV6-2 or TRBV6-3 and TRBJ2-5; possibly TRBD1 for D (5 bases). This CDR3 has 15 residues. The V gene's germline CDR1 is MNHEY and CDR2 SVGEGT. With 2 bases removed from V and 2 bases from J, the gap between germline ends came to 12 bases. The CDR3 DNA sequence: TGTGCCAGCAGTTACATTAGGACAACTCAAGAGACCCAGTACTTC. It encodes CASSYIRTTQETQYF.

The CDR3 is CASSPTGANYGYTF. CDR3 nucleotide sequence: TGTGCCAGCAGCCCTACGGGGGCTAACTATGGCTACACCTTC. The rearrangement uses TRBV3-1 (or the pseudogene TRBV3-2) and TRBJ1-2; the D gene is possibly TRBD1 (5 bases). The CDR3 runs 14 residues. Germline loops: CDR1 LGHDT, CDR2 YNNKEL (reference sequence). The germline V and J ends were trimmed by 4 bases and 0 bases, with 9 bases remaining between them.

The chain links TRBV11-2 to TRBJ2-1, with TRBD2 matching over 9 bases. CDR3 length: 18 amino acids. CDR1 and CDR2 from the germline V gene are SGHAT and FQNNGV. The V segment lost 0 bases and the J segment 6 bases; nucleotides outside the gene matches: 12. CDR3 coding DNA: TGTGCCAGCAGCTTAGATGCCCTCGGAGTAGCGGGGGCCAATGAGCAGTTCTTC. This translates into CASSLDALGVAGANEQFF.

This clone has a handful of counts. The rearrangement joins TRBV29-1 to TRBJ1-2; 7 nucleotides agree with TRBD1. Germline V gene lookup returns CDR1 SQVTM and CDR2 ANQGSEA. This CDR3 spans 10 amino acids. The CDR3 region is CSTGASGYTF. CDR3 nucleotides: TGCAGTACAGGGGCGAGTGGCTACACCTTC.

J is TRBJ1-1 and V is TRBV19; 7 nucleotides line up with TRBD1. The junction had 10 bases not matched to a gene; V was cut back by 3 bases and J by 6 bases. This CDR3 is 15 amino acids long. Germline values: CDR1 LNHDA, CDR2 SQIVND (reference sequence). The CDR3 region has the DNA TGTGCCAGTAGTATCGGACAGGTCTGGGGCGCTGAAGCTTTCTTT. Protein product: CASSIGQVWGAEAFF.

This clone was seen once. This rearrangement joins TRBV5-1 to TRBJ1-3; a weak D match, TRBD1 (6 bases). The germline V and J ends were trimmed by 4 bases and 8 bases, with 16 bases remaining between them. This CDR3 contains 14 residues. Germline CDR1 SGHRS, CDR2 YFSETQ. This chain's CDR3 is CASSPGTWSDTIYF. The CDR3 nucleotides read TGCGCCAGCAGCCCCGGGACATGGTCGGACACCATATATTTT.

The J gene is TRBJ2-7, the V gene TRBV7-2, with D possibly being TRBD2 (5 bases). The germline V and J ends were trimmed by 1 base and 2 bases, with 18 bases remaining between them. Germline CDR1 reads SGHTA; CDR2 reads FQGNSA. CDR3 length: 17 amino acids. The CDR3 bases are TGTGCCAGCAGCTTAGGGCTTAGCGATCTGCTACCCTACGAGCAGTACTTC. Its protein product is CASSLGLSDLLPYEQYF.

This clone was found a few times. The chain couples TRBV5-1 to TRBJ2-2; no clear D. CDR1 is SGHRS and CDR2 is YFSETQ in the germline V gene. The CDR3 has 16 residues. V shed 0 bases and J shed 9 bases, with 18 bases lying between them. The CDR3 bases are TGCGCCAGCAGCTTGGCGGGCACCCTCGCTGGCCGGGAGCTGTTTTTT. This sequence encodes CASSLAGTLAGRELFF.